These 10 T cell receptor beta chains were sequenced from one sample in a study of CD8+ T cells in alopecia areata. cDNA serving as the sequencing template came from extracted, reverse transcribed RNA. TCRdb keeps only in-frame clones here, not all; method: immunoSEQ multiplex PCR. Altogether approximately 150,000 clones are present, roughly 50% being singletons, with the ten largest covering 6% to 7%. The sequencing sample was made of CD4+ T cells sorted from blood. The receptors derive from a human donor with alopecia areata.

CDR3 bases: TGTGCCAGTAGTATGAGTCGAGAGACCCAGTACTTC. This sequence encodes CASSMSRETQYF. V usage is TRBV19 and J usage is TRBJ2-5; no firm D call. Trimming cost V 3 bases and J 4 bases, with 6 bases left between them. CDR1 is LNHDA and CDR2 is SQIVND in the germline V gene (reference sequence). This CDR3 has 12 amino acids.

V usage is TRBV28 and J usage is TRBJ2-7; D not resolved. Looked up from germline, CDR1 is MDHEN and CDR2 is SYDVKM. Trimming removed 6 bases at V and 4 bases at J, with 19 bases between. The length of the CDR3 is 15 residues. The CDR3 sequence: CASSPGSRTKYEQYF. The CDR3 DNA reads TGTGCCAGCAGCCCAGGTTCGCGGACGAAATACGAGCAGTACTTC. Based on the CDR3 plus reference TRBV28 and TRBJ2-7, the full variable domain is DVKVTQSSRYLVKRTGEKVFLECVQDMDHENMFWYRQDPGLGLRLIYFSYDVKMKEKGDIPEGYSVSREKKERFSLILESASTNQTSMYLCASSPGSRTKYEQYFGPGTRLTVT.

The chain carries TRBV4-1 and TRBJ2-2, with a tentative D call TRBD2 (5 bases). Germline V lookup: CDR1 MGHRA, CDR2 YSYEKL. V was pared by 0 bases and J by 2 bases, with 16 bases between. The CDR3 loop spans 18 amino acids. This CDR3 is CASSQDPGLADNTGELFF. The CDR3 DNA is TGCGCCAGCAGCCAAGATCCTGGGCTAGCTGATAACACCGGGGAGCTGTTTTTT.

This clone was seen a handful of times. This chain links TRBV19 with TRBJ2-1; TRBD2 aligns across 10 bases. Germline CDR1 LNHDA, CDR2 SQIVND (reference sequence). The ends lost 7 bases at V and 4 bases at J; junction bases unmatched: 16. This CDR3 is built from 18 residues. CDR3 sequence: CASNFGRSSGRHYNEQFF. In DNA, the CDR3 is TGTGCCAGTAATTTCGGTCGGTCTAGCGGGAGACATTACAATGAGCAGTTCTTC.

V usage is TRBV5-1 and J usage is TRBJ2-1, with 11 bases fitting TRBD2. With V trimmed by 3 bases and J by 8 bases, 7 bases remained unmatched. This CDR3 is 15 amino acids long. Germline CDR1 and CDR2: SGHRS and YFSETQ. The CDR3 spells CASSYSTSGIDEQFF. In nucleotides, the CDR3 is TGCGCCAGCAGCTATTCGACTAGCGGGATTGATGAGCAGTTCTTC.

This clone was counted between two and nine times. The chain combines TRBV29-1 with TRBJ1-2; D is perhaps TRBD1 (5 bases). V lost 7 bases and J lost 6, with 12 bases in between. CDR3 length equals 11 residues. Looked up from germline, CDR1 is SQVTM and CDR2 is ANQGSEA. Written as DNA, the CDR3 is TGCAGCGCCAGAACGGGGGATGGCTACACCTTC. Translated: CSARTGDGYTF.

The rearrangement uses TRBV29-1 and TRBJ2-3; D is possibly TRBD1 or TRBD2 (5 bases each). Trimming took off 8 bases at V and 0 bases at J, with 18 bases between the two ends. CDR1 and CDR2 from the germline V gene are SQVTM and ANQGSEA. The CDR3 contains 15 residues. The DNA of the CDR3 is TGCAGCACCCGAAACGGGGCCTTGAGCACAGATACGCAGTATTTT. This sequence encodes CSTRNGALSTDTQYF.

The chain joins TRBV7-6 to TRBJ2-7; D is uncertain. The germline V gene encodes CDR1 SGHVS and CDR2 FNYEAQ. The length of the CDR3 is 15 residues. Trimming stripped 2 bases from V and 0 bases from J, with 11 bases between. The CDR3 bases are TGTGCCAGCAGCTTATTTGCCTTACCCTCCTACGAGCAGTACTTC. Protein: CASSLFALPSYEQYF. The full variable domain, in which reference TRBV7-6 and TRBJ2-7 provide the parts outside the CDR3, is GAGVSQSPRYKVTKRGQDVALRCDPISGHVSLYWYRQALGQGPEFLTYFNYEAQQDKSGLPNDRFSAERPEGSISTLTIQRTEQRDSAMYRCASSLFALPSYEQYFGPGTRLTVT.

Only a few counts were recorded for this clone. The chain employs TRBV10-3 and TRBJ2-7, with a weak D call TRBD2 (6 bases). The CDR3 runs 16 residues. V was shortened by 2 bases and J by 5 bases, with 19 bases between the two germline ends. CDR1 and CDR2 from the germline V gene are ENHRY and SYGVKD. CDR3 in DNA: TGTGCCATCAGTGAGCCCGGGAGAATGCGGAGTGACGAGCAGTACTTC. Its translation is CAISEPGRMRSDEQYF.

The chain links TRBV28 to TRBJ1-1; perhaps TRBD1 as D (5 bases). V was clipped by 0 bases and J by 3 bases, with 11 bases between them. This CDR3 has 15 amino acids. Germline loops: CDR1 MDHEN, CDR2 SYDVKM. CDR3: CASSLWAGRDTEAFF. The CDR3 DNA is TGTGCCAGCAGTTTATGGGCAGGGAGGGACACTGAAGCTTTCTTT.